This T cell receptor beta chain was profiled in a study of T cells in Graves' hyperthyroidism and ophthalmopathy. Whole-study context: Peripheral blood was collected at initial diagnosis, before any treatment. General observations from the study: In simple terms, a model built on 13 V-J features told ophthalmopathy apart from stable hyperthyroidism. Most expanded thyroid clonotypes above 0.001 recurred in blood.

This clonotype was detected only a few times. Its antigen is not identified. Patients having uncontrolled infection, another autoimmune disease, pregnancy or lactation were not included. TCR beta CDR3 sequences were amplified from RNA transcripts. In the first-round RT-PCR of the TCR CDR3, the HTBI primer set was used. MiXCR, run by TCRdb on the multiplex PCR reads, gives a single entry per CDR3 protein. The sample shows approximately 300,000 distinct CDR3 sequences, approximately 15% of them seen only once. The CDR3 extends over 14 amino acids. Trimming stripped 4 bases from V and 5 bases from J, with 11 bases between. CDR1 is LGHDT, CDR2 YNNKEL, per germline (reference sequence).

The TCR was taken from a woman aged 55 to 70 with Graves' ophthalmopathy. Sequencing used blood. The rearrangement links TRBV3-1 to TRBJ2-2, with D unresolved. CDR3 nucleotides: TGTGCCAGCAGCCTACTCGTCCCGACCGGGGAGCTGTTTTTT. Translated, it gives CASSLLVPTGELFF.